This T cell receptor beta chain emerged from a study of blood T cell repertoires in COVID-19. Study at large: Nucleic acid was either cDNA or gDNA, and it came from T cells, B-cell-depleted T cells, or PBMCs.

V was trimmed by 5 bases and J by 4 bases, leaving 12 bases between them. This CDR3 is 14 amino acids long. Germline lookup yields CDR1 SEHNR and CDR2 FQNEAQ (reference sequence). Authors' methods: Reference gene primer amplification gave estimated nucleated cell counts. Assay: immunoSEQ multiplex PCR; the TCRdb copy retains only in-frame clones and omits some. V and J calls and clone size follow that table, whereas D and trimming were derived from the DNA. The data contain around 140,000 clones, 77% of them singletons. This receptor was taken from a woman between 45 and 60 years old with active or convalescent COVID-19. V and J are TRBV7-9 and TRBJ2-1; D not resolved. The sample comprised peripheral blood. Here the CDR3 DNA reads TGTGCCAGCAGCCAGGATCTTATTTACAATGAGCAGTTCTTC. The encoded protein is CASSQDLIYNEQFF.